Below, 2 T cell receptor beta chains from the same sample are listed, as sequenced in a study of blood T cell repertoires in COVID-19. Here immunoSEQ multiplex PCR was the method, and the copy in TCRdb shows in-frame clones only, minus some. Here the sample spans tens of thousands of clones, about 85% being singletons. Sequencing was carried out using peripheral blood. These receptors were obtained from a woman older than 75 with acute or convalescent COVID-19.

The chain has TRBV15 and TRBJ1-1; possibly TRBD1 for D (6 bases). Germline V gives CDR1 LNHNV, CDR2 YYDKDF (reference sequence). Trimming took 5 bases from V and 0 from J, leaving 13 bases between them. This CDR3 has 15 residues. CDR3 in amino acids: CATSGRTAMNTEAFF. The CDR3 nucleotides are TGTGCCACCAGCGGGCGGACAGCGATGAACACTGAAGCTTTCTTT.

This clone was counted a single time. The V call is TRBV12-3 or TRBV12-4, the J call TRBJ1-2; maybe TRBD1 (6 bases). The CDR3 covers 13 residues. Trimming took off 7 bases at V and 4 bases at J, with 13 bases between the two ends. The CDR3: CASNRGAGYGYTF. The DNA of the CDR3 is TGTGCCAGCAATCGGGGGGCCGGCTATGGCTACACCTTC.